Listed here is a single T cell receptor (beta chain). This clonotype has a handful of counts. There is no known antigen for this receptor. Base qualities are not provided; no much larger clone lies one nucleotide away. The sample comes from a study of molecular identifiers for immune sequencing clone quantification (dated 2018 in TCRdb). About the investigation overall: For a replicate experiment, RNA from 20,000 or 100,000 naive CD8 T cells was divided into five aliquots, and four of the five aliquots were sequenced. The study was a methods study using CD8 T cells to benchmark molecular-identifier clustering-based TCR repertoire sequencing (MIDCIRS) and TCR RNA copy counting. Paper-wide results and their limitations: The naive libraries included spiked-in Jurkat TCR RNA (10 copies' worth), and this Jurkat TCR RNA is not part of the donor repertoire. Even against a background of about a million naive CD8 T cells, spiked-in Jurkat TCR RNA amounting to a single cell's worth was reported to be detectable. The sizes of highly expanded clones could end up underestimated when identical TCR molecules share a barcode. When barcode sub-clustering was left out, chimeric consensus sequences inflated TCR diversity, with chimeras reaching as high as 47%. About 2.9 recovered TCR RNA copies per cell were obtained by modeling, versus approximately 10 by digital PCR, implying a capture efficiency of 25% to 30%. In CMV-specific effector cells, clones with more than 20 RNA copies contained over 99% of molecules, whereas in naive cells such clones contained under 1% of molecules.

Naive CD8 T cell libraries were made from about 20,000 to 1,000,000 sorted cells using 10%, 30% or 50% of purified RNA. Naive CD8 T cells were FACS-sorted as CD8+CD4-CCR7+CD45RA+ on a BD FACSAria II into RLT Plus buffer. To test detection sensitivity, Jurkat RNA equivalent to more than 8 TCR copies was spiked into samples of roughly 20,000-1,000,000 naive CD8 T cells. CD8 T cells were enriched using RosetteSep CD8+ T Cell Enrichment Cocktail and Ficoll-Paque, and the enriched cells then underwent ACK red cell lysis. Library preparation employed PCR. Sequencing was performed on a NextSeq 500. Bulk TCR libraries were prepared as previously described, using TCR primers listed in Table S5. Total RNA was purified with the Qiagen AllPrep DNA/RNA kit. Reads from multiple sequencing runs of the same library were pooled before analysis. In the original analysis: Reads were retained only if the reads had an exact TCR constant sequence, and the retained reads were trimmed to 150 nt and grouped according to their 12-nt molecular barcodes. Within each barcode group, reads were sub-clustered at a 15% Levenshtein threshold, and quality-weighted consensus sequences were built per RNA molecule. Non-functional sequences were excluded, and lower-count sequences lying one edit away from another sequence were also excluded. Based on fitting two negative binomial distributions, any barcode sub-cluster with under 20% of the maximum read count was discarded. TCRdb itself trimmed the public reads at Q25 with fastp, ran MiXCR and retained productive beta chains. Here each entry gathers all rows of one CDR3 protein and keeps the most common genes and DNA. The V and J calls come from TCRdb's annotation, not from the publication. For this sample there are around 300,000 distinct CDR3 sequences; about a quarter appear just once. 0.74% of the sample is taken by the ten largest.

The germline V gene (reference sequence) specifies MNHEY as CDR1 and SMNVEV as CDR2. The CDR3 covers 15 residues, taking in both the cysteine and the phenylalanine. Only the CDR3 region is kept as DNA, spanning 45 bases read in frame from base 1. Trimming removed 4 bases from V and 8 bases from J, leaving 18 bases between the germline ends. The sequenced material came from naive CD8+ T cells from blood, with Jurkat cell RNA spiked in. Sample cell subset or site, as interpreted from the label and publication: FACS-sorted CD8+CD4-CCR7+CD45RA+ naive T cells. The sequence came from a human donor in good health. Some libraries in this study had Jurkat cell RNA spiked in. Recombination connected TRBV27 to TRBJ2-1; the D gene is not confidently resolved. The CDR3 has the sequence CASSSQLVSVDEQFF. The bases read TGTGCCAGCAGTTCCCAGCTAGTTAGTGTCGATGAGCAGTTCTTC.